This TCR beta chain was captured in a study of early T cells in non-severe SARS-CoV-2 infection. Study background: Sequencing targeted bulk RNA from unsorted whole blood, leaving chains unpaired.

Whole-study findings and limits: Matches to VDJdb favored anti-spike CD8 responses and missed private and CD4 specificities.

Tagging with unique molecular identifiers was applied to individual cDNA molecules. TCRdb passed the 5' RACE reads through MiXCR, listing each CDR3 protein once. The sample yields 45,000 to 65,000 distinct CDR3 sequences, more than 9% seen once. This clonotype has only a few counts. What it binds is unknown. The sample comprised whole blood. The receptor was derived from an adult who was a healthcare worker with PCR-confirmed SARS-CoV-2 infection or an uninfected control (not recorded which).

Here the CDR3 reads CAIGGRGYNEQFF. For the CDR3, the DNA is TGTGCCATCGGGGGCAGAGGGTACAATGAGCAGTTCTTC. V and J are TRBV10-3 and TRBJ2-1; D might be TRBD1 (6 bases). Trimming stripped 8 bases from V and 4 bases from J, with 12 bases between. CDR1 ENHRY and CDR2 SYGVKD come from the germline V gene. CDR3 size: 13 residues.